This TCR beta chain was recorded in a study of blood T cell repertoires in COVID-19. Study processing details: By means of reference gene primer amplification, nucleated cell counts were estimated. Clones were sequenced by immunoSEQ multiplex PCR, and TCRdb holds only the in-frame ones, with some missing. That table gives V, J and clone size, and the DNA gave D and trimming. The sample lists about 210,000 clones; roughly four fifths were seen once. Sequenced: peripheral blood. This receptor was identified in a woman aged 45-65 years with active or convalescent COVID-19.

CDR3 nucleotides: TGTGCCAGTAGTACCGAACAGTTTTCGGGGGCCAACGTCCTGACTTTC. It translates to CASSTEQFSGANVLTF. This chain uses TRBV19 with TRBJ2-6; D unresolved. The V gene lost 4 bases and the J gene lost 4 bases, with 14 bases spanning the gap. Germline V gene data show CDR1 as LNHDA and CDR2 as SQIVND (reference sequence). The CDR3 contains 16 residues.